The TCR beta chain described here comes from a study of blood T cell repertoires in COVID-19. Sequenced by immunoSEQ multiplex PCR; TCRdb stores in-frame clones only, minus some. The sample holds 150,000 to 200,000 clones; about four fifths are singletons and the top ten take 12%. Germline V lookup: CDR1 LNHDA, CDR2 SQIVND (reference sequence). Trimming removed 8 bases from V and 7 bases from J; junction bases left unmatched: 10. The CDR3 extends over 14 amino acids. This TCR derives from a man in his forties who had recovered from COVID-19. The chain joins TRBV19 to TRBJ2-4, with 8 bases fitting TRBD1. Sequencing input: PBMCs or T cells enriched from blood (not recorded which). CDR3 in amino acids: CASRLTGARNIQYF. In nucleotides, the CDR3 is TGTGCCAGTCGCCTGACAGGGGCCAGGAACATTCAGTACTTC.